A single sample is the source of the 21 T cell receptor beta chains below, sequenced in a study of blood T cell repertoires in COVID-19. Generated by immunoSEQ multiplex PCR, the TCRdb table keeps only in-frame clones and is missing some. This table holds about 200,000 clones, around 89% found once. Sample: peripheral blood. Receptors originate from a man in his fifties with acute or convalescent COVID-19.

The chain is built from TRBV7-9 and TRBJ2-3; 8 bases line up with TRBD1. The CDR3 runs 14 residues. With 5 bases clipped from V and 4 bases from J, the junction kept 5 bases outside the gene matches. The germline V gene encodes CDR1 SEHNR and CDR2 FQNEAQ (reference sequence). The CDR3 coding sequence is TGTGCCAGCAGCCTCGGACAGGGCGCAGATACGCAGTATTTT. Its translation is CASSLGQGADTQYF.

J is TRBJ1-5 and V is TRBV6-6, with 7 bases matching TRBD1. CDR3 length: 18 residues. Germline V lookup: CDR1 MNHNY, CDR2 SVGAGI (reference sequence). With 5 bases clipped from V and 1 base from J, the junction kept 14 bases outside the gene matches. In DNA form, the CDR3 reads TGTGCCAGCAGTCAACTCCCAAAGGGGGCTGGGAGCAATCAGCCCCAGCATTTT. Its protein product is CASSQLPKGAGSNQPQHF.

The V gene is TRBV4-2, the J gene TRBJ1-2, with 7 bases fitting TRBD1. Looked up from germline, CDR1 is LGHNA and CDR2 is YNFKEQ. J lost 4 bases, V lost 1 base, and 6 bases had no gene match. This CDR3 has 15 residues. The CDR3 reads CASSQGQGRGYGYTF. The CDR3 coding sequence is TGTGCCAGCAGCCAAGGACAGGGTAGAGGCTATGGCTACACCTTC.

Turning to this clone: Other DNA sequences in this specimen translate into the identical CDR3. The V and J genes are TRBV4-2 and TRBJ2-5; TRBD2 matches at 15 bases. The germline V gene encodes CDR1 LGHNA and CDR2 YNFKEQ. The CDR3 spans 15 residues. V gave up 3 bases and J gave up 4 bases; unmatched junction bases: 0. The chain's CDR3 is CASSQGLAGGETQYF. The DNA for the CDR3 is TGTGCCAGCAGCCAGGGACTAGCGGGAGGAGAGACCCAGTACTTC.

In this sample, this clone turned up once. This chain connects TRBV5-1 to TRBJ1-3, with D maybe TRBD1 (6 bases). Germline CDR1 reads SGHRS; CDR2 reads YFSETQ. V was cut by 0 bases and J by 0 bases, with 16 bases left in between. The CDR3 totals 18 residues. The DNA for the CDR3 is TGCGCCAGCAGCTTGGAGGGGTCCCGGACAGTCTCTGGAAACACCATATATTTT. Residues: CASSLEGSRTVSGNTIYF.

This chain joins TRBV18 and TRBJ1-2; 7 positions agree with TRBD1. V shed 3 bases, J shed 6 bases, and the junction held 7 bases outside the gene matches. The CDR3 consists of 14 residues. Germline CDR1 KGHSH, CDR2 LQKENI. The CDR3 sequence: CASSPSTGEHGYTF. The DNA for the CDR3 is TGTGCCAGCTCACCTTCAACAGGGGAGCATGGCTACACCTTC.

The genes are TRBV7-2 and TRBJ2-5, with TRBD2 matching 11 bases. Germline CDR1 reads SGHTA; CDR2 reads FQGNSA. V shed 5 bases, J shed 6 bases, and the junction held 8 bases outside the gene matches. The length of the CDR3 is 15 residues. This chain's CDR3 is CASSPGTSGTKTQYF. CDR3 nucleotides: TGTGCCAGCAGCCCCGGGACTAGCGGAACGAAGACCCAGTACTTC.

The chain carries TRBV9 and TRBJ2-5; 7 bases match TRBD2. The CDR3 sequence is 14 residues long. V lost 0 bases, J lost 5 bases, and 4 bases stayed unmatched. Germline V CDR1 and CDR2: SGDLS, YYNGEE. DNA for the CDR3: TGTGCCAGCAGCGTAGGGCGGGGAGGGGAGACCCAGTACTTC. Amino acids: CASSVGRGGETQYF.

This CDR3 is CASRPGTTNTEAFF. In DNA, the CDR3 is TGTGCCAGCAGACCCGGGACAACGAACACTGAAGCTTTCTTT. V usage is TRBV2 and J usage is TRBJ1-1, with D possibly TRBD1 on 6 matching bases. V dropped 6 bases and J dropped 1 base, with 12 bases sitting between them. The CDR3 has 14 amino acids. CDR1 is SNHLY and CDR2 is FYNNEI in the germline V gene.

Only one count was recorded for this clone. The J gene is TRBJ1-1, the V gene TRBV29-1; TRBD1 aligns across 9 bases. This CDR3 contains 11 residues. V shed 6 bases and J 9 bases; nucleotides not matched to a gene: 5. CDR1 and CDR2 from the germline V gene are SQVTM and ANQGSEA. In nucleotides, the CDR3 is TGCAGCGTCGGGGACAGGGTGAAAGCTTTCTTT. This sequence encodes CSVGDRVKAFF.

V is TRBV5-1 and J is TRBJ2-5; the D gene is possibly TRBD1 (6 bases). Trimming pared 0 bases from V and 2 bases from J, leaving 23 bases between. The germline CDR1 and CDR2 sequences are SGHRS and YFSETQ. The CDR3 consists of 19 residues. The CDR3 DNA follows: TGCGCCAGCAGCTTGGATAGGGGGATAAAAGGGTCCAATCAAGAGACCCAGTACTTC. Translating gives CASSLDRGIKGSNQETQYF. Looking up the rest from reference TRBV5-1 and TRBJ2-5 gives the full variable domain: KAGVTQTPRYLIKTRGQQVTLSCSPISGHRSVSWYQQTPGQGLQFLFEYFSETQRNKGNFPGRFSGRQFSNSRSEMNVSTLELGDSALYLCASSLDRGIKGSNQETQYFGPGTRLLVL.

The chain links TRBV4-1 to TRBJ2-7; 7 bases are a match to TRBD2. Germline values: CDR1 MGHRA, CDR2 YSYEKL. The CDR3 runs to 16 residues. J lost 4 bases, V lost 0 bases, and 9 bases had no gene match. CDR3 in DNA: TGCGCCAGCAGCCAAGATCTACGGGGACTACCTTACGAGCAGTACTTC. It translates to CASSQDLRGLPYEQYF.

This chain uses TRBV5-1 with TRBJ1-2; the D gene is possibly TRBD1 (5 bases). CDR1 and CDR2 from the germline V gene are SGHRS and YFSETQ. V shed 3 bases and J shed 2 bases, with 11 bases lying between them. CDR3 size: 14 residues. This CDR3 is CASSSRGSNYGYTF. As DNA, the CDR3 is TGCGCCAGCAGCTCTCGGGGGAGCAACTATGGCTACACCTTC. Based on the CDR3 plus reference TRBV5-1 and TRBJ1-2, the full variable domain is KAGVTQTPRYLIKTRGQQVTLSCSPISGHRSVSWYQQTPGQGLQFLFEYFSETQRNKGNFPGRFSGRQFSNSRSEMNVSTLELGDSALYLCASSSRGSNYGYTFGSGTRLTVV.

The CDR3 spells CASSLGGVGTEAFF. Written as DNA, the CDR3 is TGTGCCAGTAGTTTAGGGGGCGTGGGCACTGAAGCTTTCTTT. The rearrangement uses TRBV19 and TRBJ1-1; 7 bases align to TRBD1. CDR1 is LNHDA and CDR2 is SQIVND in the germline V gene (reference sequence). The CDR3 sequence is 14 residues long. V lost 5 bases to trimming and J lost 4 bases; unmatched junction nucleotides: 7.

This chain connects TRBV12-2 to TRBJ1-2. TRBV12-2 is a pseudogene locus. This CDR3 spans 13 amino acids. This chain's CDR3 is CASRPRGGYGYTF. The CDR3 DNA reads TGTGCAAGTCGCCCTCGGGGAGGCTATGGCTACACCTTC.

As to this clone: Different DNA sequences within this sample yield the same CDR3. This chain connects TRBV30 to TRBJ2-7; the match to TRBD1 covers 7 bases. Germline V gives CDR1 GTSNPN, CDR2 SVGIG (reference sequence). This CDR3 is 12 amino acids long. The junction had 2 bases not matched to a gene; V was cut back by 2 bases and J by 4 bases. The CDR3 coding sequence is TGTGCCTGGAGTCTACAGGGGTACGAGCAGTACTTC. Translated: CAWSLQGYEQYF.

CDR3 nucleotide sequence: TGTGCCAGCAGCTTGGGACAGGGGACTCGGAATTCACCCCTCCACTTT. Translating it yields CASSLGQGTRNSPLHF. The V gene is TRBV5-4, the J gene TRBJ1-6; 8 nucleotides align to TRBD1. The CDR3 has 16 amino acids. Germline V gene data show CDR1 as SGHNT and CDR2 as YYREEE (reference sequence). Trimming cost V 0 bases and J 7 bases; bases outside gene matches: 6.

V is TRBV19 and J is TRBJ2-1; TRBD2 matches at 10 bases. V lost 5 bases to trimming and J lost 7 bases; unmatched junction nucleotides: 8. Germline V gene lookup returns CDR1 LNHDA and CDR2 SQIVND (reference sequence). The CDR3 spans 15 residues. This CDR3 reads CASSLLAGAPNEQFF. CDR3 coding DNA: TGTGCCAGTAGTCTGCTAGCGGGAGCTCCTAATGAGCAGTTCTTC.

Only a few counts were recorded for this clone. The CDR3 nucleotides are TGTGCCACCTTCGGAACTAGGAACGAGCAGTACTTC. This sequence encodes CATFGTRNEQYF. The chain has TRBV27 and TRBJ2-7, with D possibly being TRBD2 (5 bases). The CDR3 extends over 12 amino acids. Germline CDR1 reads MNHEY; CDR2 reads SMNVEV (reference sequence). V was shortened by 10 bases and J by 5 bases, with 15 bases between the two germline ends.

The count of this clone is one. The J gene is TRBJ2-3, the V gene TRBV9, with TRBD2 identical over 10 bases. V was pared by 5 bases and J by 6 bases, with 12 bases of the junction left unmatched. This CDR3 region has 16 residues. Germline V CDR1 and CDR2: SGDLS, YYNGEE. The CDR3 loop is CASRNSGGAGMDTQYF. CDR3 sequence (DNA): TGTGCCAGCAGGAACAGCGGGGGGGCTGGTATGGATACGCAGTATTTT.

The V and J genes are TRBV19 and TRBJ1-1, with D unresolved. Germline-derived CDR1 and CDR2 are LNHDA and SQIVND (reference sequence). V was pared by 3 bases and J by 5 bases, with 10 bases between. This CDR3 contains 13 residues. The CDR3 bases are TGTGCCAGTAGTATTCGGGTCGGGACTGAAGCTTTCTTT. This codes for CASSIRVGTEAFF. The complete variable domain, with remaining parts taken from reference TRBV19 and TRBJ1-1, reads DGGITQSPKYLFRKEGQNVTLSCEQNLNHDAMYWYRQDPGQGLRLIYYSQIVNDFQKGDIAEGYSVSREKKESFPLTVTSAQKNPTAFYLCASSIRVGTEAFFGQGTRLTVV.